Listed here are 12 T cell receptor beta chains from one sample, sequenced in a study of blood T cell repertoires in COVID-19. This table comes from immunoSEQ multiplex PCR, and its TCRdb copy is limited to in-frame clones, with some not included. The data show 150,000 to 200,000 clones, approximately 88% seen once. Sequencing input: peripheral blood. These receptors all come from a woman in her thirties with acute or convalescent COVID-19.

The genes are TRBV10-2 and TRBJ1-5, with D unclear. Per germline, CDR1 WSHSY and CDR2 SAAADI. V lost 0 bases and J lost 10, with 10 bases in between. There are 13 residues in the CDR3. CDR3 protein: CASSESETAPQHF. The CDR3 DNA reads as TGCGCCAGCAGTGAGTCTGAGACTGCACCCCAGCATTTT.

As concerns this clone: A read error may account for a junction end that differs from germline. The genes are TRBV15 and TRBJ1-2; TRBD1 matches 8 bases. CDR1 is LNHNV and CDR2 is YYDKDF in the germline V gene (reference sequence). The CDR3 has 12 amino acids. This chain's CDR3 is CATSGEDRGHTF. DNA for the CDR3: TGTGCCACCAGCGGAGAAGACAGGGGTCACACCTTC. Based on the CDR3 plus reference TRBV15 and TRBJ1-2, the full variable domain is DAMVIQNPRYQVTQFGKPVTLSCSQTLNHNVMYWYQQKSSQAPKLLFHYYDKDFNNEADTPDNFQSRRPNTSFCFLDIRSPGLGDTAMYLCATSGEDRGHTFGSGTRLTVV.

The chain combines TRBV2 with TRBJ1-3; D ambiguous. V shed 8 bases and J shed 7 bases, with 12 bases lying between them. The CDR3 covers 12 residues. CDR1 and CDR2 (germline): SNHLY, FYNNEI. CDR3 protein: CASLMGANTIYF. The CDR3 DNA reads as TGTGCCAGCCTCATGGGAGCCAACACCATATATTTT.

Written as DNA, the CDR3 is TGTGCCAGCGTACTAGCGGGGGACTACGAGCAGTACTTC. It is translated as CASVLAGDYEQYF. This rearrangement joins TRBV2 to TRBJ2-7; 11 positions agree with TRBD2. The V and J ends lost 8 bases and 3 bases, in that order; junction bases with no gene match: 3. The CDR3 sequence is 13 residues long. Looked up from germline, CDR1 is SNHLY and CDR2 is FYNNEI.

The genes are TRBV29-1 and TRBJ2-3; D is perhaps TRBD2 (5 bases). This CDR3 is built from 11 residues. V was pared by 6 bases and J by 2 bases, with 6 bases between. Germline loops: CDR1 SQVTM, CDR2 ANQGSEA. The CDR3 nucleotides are TGCAGCGTGCGGGCCACAGATACGCAGTATTTT. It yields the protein CSVRATDTQYF.

CDR3 in DNA: TGTGCCAGCAGCAGCGGTCCCCTTCTCCAGCATTTT. Its protein is CASSSGPLLQHF. The chain carries TRBV7-9 and TRBJ1-5, with D unclear. CDR3 length: 12 amino acids. V lost 5 bases and J 12 bases, leaving 14 bases between the germline ends. CDR1 and CDR2 (germline): SEHNR, FQNEAQ (reference sequence). Combining the CDR3 with reference TRBV7-9 and TRBJ1-5 gives the whole variable domain DTGVSQNPRHKITKRGQNVTFRCDPISEHNRLYWYRQTLGQGPEFLTYFQNEAQLEKSRLLSDRFSAERPKGSFSTLEIQRTEQGDSAMYLCASSSGPLLQHFGDGTRLSIL.

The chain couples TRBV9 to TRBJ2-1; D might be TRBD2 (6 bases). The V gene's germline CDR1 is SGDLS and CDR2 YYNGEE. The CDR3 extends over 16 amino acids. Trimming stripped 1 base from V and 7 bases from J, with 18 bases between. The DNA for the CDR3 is TGTGCCAGCAGCGTATTTGCGGGAAACTCTCTGAATGAGCAGTTCTTC. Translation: CASSVFAGNSLNEQFF. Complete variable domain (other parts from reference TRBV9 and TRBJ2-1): DSGVTQTPKHLITATGQRVTLRCSPRSGDLSVYWYQQSLDQGLQFLIQYYNGEERAKGNILERFSAQQFPDLHSELNLSSLELGDSALYFCASSVFAGNSLNEQFFGPGTRLTVL.

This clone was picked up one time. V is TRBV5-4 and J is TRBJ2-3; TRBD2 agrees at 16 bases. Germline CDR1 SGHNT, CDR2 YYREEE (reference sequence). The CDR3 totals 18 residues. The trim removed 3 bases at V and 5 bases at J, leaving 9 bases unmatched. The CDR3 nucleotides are TGTGCCAGCAGCTCACCTCTGGGACTAGCGGGAGGGGTAGATACGCAGTATTTT. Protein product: CASSSPLGLAGGVDTQYF. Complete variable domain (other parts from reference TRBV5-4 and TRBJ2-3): ETGVTQSPTHLIKTRGQQVTLRCSSQSGHNTVSWYQQALGQGPQFIFQYYREEENGRGNFPPRFSGLQFPNYSSELNVNALELDDSALYLCASSSPLGLAGGVDTQYFGPGTRLTVL.

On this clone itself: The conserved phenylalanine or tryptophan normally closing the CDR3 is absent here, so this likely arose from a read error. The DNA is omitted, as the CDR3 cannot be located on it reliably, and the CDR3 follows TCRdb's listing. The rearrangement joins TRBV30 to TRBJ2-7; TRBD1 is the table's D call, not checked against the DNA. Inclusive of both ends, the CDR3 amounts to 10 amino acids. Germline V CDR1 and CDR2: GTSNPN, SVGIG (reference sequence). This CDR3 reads CAFNRDKDLS.

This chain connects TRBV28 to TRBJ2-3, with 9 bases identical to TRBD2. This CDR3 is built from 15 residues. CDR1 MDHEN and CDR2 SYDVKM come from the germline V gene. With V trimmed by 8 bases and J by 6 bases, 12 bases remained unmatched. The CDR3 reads CASLLAGTGWDTQYF. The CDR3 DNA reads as TGTGCCAGCTTGCTAGCGGGGACGGGTTGGGATACGCAGTATTTT.

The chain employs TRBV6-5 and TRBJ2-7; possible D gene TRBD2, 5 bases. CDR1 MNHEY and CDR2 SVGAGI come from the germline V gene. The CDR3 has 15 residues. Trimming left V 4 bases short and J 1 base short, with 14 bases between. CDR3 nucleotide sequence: TGTGCCAGCAGTTTACGGGGTTGGGGATCCTACGAGCAGTACTTC. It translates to CASSLRGWGSYEQYF.

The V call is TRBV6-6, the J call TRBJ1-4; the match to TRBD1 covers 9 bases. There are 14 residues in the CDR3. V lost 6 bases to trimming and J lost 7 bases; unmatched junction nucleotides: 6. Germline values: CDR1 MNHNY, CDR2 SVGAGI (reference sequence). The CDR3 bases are TGTGCCAGCAGGGTACAGGGGGCGAGTGAAAAACTGTTTTTT. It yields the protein CASRVQGASEKLFF.